This note documents a single T cell receptor beta chain sequence. Method: immunoSEQ multiplex PCR; TCRdb's copy keeps in-frame clones and lacks some. The table includes some 70,000 clones, 82% detected once. Only patients with spare fresh-frozen tumor and over two years of follow-up were included. The CDR3 totals 11 residues. Germline CDR1 and CDR2: DFQATT and SNEGSKA (reference sequence). After removal of 7 bases from V and 2 bases from J, the junction contained 1 base not matched to a gene. The data originate from a study of glioma-infiltrating T cells after dendritic cell vaccination. The sequencing used blood, collected before dendritic cell vaccination. The J gene is TRBJ1-2, the V gene TRBV20-1; 7 bases fit TRBD1. The source of this sequence is a human donor with glioblastoma. CDR3 protein: CSVTGNYGYTF. The DNA of the CDR3 is TGCAGTGTGACAGGGAACTATGGCTACACCTTC.